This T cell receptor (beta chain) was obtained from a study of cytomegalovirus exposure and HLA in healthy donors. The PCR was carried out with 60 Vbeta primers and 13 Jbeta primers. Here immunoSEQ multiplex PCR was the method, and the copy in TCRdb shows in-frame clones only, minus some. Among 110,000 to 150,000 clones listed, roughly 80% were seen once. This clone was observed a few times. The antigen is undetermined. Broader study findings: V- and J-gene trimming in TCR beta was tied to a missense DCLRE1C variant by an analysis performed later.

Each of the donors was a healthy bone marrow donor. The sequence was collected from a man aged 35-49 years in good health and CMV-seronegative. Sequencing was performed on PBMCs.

For the CDR3, the DNA is TGTGCCAGCAGTCATGACAGAGGAAATCAGCCCCAGCATTTT. The encoded protein is CASSHDRGNQPQHF. The chain combines TRBV6-5 with TRBJ1-5, with D possibly being TRBD1 (5 bases). CDR3 size: 14 residues. Trimming took 5 bases from V and 4 from J, leaving 12 bases between them. Germline CDR1 and CDR2: MNHEY and SVGAGI.